The present T cell receptor (beta chain) was sequenced within a study of OX40 agonist ivuxolimab in advanced cancers. V was trimmed by 5 bases and J by 6 bases, leaving 10 bases between them. The CDR3 runs to 13 residues. Looked up from germline, CDR1 is MNHEY and CDR2 is SVGAGI. Libraries were prepared by immunoSEQ multiplex PCR; TCRdb keeps only in-frame clonotypes and omits some of them. The table has around 68,000 clones, 85% to 90% seen once. This receptor was taken from an adult with an advanced solid tumor such as melanoma, head and neck, liver or kidney cancer. The input for sequencing was CD4+ or CD8+ T cells sorted from blood, taken in a trial of the OX40 agonist ivuxolimab. V gene TRBV6-5 combines with J gene TRBJ2-2, with a weak D call TRBD1 (6 bases). In nucleotides, the CDR3 is TGTGCCAGCAGTGACCCAGGGGCCGGGGAGCTGTTTTTT. As protein: CASSDPGAGELFF.